The 6 T cell receptor beta chains listed next were all sequenced from one sample in a study of CD8 T cells in Susac syndrome. After extraction with the RNeasy kit, about 0.5 to 1 ug of the RNA was reverse transcribed using random hexamers. TCRdb redid the calling of the immunoSEQ multiplex PCR reads with MiXCR, one entry per CDR3 protein. The profile shows fewer than 200,000 distinct CDR3 sequences, 93% of them singletons. Sequencing was carried out using CD4+ T cells from PBMCs. These receptors all stem from a human donor in good health.

V and J are TRBV5-4 and TRBJ2-5, with 11 bases lining up with TRBD1. J was trimmed by 5 bases and V by 4 bases; bases with no gene match: 1. Germline-derived CDR1 and CDR2 are SGHNT and YYREEE (reference sequence). The CDR3 extends over 13 amino acids. In DNA, the CDR3 is TGTGCCAGCAGCCGGGACAGGGGGGAGACCCAGTACTTC. This gives the protein CASSRDRGETQYF.

For this clonotype: The CDR3 carries no conserved terminal phenylalanine or tryptophan, so it likely arises from a read error. V is TRBV3-1 and J is TRBJ1-2; D is uncertain. This CDR3 has 14 amino acids. Germline assignment: CDR1 LGHDT and CDR2 YNNKEL (reference sequence). V lost 1 base to trimming and J lost 3 bases, with 9 bases between them. CDR3 coding DNA: TGTGCCAGCAGCCAAGGGGAGGGATACTATGGCTACACCCTC. This gives the protein CASSQGEGYYGYTL.

The chain joins TRBV4-2 to TRBJ1-4; D may be TRBD1 (5 bases). There are 13 residues in the CDR3. Germline CDR1 and CDR2: LGHNA and YNFKEQ. V was shortened by 0 bases and J by 7 bases, with 6 bases between the two germline ends. In DNA form, the CDR3 reads TGTGCCAGCAGCCAAGAAGGGGTTGAAAAACTGTTTTTT. It specifies CASSQEGVEKLFF.

The V call is TRBV7-3, the J call TRBJ2-7; D is unresolved. Trimming stripped 2 bases from V and 6 bases from J, with 11 bases between. CDR1 and CDR2 from the germline V gene are SGHTA and FQGTGA. The CDR3 loop spans 13 amino acids. CDR3 protein: CASSLGPGGEQYF. The CDR3 bases are TGTGCCAGCAGCTTAGGGCCAGGTGGCGAGCAGTACTTC.

This clonotype turned up a few times. The V and J genes are TRBV7-2 and TRBJ1-6; 8 bases are shared with TRBD1. Germline assignment: CDR1 SGHTA and CDR2 FQGNSA. V shed 3 bases, J shed 8 bases, and the junction held 0 bases outside the gene matches. The CDR3 extends over 13 amino acids. The CDR3 spells CASSLDRDSPLHF. In nucleotides, the CDR3 is TGTGCCAGCAGCTTGGACAGGGATTCACCCCTCCACTTT.

The genes are TRBV28 and TRBJ2-5; D is possibly TRBD1 or TRBD2 (5 bases each). Germline CDR1 is MDHEN and CDR2 is SYDVKM. The length of the CDR3 is 12 residues. Trimming removed 3 bases from V and 6 bases from J, with 8 bases in between. The CDR3 reads CASSLGVKTQYF. In nucleotides, the CDR3 is TGTGCCAGCAGTTTGGGGGTTAAGACCCAGTACTTC.